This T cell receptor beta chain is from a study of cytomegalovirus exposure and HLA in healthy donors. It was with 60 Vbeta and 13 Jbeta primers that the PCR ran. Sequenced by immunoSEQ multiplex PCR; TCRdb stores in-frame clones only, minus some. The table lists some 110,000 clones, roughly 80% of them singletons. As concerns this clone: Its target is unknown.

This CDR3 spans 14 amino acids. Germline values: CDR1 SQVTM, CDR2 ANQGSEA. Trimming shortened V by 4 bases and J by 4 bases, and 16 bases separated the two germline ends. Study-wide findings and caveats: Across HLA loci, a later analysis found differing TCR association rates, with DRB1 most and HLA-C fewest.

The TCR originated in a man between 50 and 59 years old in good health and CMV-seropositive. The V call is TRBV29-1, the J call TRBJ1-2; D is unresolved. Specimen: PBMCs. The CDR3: CSVGVPSLTYGYTF. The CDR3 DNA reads TGCAGCGTTGGGGTCCCCTCACTAACCTATGGCTACACCTTC.